Below, 10 T cell receptor beta chains from the same sample are listed, as sequenced in a study of OX40 agonist ivuxolimab in advanced cancers. The assay was immunoSEQ multiplex PCR, and TCRdb's table has in-frame clones only and misses some. The sample yields some 78,000 clones, 86% seen once. Sample: CD4+ or CD8+ T cells sorted from blood, taken in a trial of the OX40 agonist ivuxolimab. These receptors originate from an adult with an advanced solid tumor such as melanoma, head and neck, liver or kidney cancer.

This clone is a singleton in its sample. This chain uses TRBV10-2 with TRBJ2-5; 7 positions match TRBD1. The length of the CDR3 is 13 residues. The germline CDR1 and CDR2 sequences are WSHSY and SAAADI. Trimming cost V 8 bases and J 2 bases; bases outside gene matches: 5. CDR3 region: CASAWTGQETQYF. CDR3 bases: TGCGCCAGCGCTTGGACAGGACAAGAGACCCAGTACTTC.

The chain carries TRBV7-3 and TRBJ2-3, with 10 bases identical to TRBD2. This CDR3 has 15 residues. The V gene's germline CDR1 is SGHTA and CDR2 FQGTGA. J gave up 5 bases and V 2 bases, and 4 bases lay outside the gene matches. CDR3 region: CASSLSLAGRDTQYF. CDR3 nucleotides: TGTGCCAGCAGCTTATCACTAGCGGGGAGAGATACGCAGTATTTT.

J is TRBJ2-7 and V is TRBV18, with 7 bases fitting TRBD1. The germline CDR1 and CDR2 sequences are KGHSH and LQKENI. V was pared by 3 bases and J by 4 bases, with 9 bases of the junction left unmatched. This CDR3 contains 15 residues. Here the CDR3 reads CASSPPGDSPYEQYF. The CDR3 bases are TGTGCCAGCTCACCGCCCGGGGACAGTCCTTACGAGCAGTACTTC. The variable domain in full, with the rest retrieved from reference TRBV18 and TRBJ2-7, is NAGVMQNPRHLVRRRGQEARLRCSPMKGHSHVYWYRQLPEEGLKFMVYLQKENIIDESGMPKERFSAEFPKEGPSILRIQQVVRGDSAAYFCASSPPGDSPYEQYFGPGTRLTVT.

In this sample, this clone turned up once. This chain links TRBV27 with TRBJ1-6, with 9 nucleotides matching TRBD1. V was clipped by 5 bases and J by 11 bases; unmatched bases: 4. Germline values: CDR1 MNHEY, CDR2 SMNVEV (reference sequence). The CDR3 has 13 amino acids. The CDR3 here is CASSARQGAPLHF. The CDR3 DNA is TGTGCCAGCAGTGCCCGACAGGGGGCACCCCTCCACTTT.

The chain combines TRBV2 with TRBJ1-2, with TRBD1 identical over 7 bases. Germline V gives CDR1 SNHLY, CDR2 FYNNEI. V lost 8 bases, J lost 8 bases, and 14 bases stayed unmatched. The CDR3 runs to 14 residues. The CDR3 DNA is TGTGCCAGCCTCACGGGGACAGTTATGGGGGGCTACACCTTC. It specifies CASLTGTVMGGYTF. Full variable domain (rest looked up from reference TRBV2 and TRBJ1-2): EPEVTQTPSHQVTQMGQEVILRCVPISNHLYFYWYRQILGQKVEFLVSFYNNEISEKSEIFDDQFSVERPDGSNFTLKIRSTKLEDSAMYFCASLTGTVMGGYTFGSGTRLTVV.

V and J are TRBV28 and TRBJ1-2; 7 bases align to TRBD1. This CDR3 contains 14 residues. V gave up 3 bases and J gave up 4 bases; unmatched junction bases: 5. The germline V gene encodes CDR1 MDHEN and CDR2 SYDVKM. The CDR3 DNA sequence: TGTGCCAGCAGTTTGAGGGGGCAAGGCTATGGCTACACCTTC. Protein product: CASSLRGQGYGYTF.

This chain connects TRBV19 to TRBJ1-2, with D tentatively TRBD1 (6 bases). Trimming removed 4 bases from V and 4 bases from J, with 13 bases in between. Germline V lookup: CDR1 LNHDA, CDR2 SQIVND (reference sequence). The CDR3 is made up of 14 amino acids. The CDR3 DNA reads TGTGCCAGTAGTAACAGGGCGGAAAGCTATGGCTACACCTTC. It is translated as CASSNRAESYGYTF.

This clone was seen a handful of times. The chain combines TRBV7-9 with TRBJ1-3; no definite D call. The V gene's germline CDR1 is SEHNR and CDR2 FQNEAQ (reference sequence). Trimming stripped 2 bases from V and 0 bases from J, with 14 bases between. The CDR3 consists of 17 residues. The CDR3 spells CASSLLKAGNSGNTIYF. The DNA for the CDR3 is TGTGCCAGCAGCTTACTCAAGGCGGGTAACTCTGGAAACACCATATATTTT.

The chain has TRBV6-1 and TRBJ2-5, with D tentatively TRBD2 (5 bases). The germline V gene has CDR1 MNHNS and CDR2 SASEGT. This CDR3 region has 15 residues. Trimming removed 8 bases at V and 5 bases at J, with 21 bases between. The CDR3 reads CASSGILPTVETQYF. CDR3 nucleotides: TGTGCCAGCTCGGGAATTCTACCAACCGTGGAGACCCAGTACTTC.

The chain is built from TRBV7-3 and TRBJ2-7, with TRBD2 matching over 7 bases. CDR3 length: 15 residues. Trimming cost V 5 bases and J 2 bases; bases outside gene matches: 9. CDR1 SGHTA and CDR2 FQGTGA come from the germline V gene. The CDR3 sequence: CASSVGGGGTYEQYF. As DNA, the CDR3 is TGTGCCAGCAGCGTTGGGGGGGGTGGGACCTACGAGCAGTACTTC.